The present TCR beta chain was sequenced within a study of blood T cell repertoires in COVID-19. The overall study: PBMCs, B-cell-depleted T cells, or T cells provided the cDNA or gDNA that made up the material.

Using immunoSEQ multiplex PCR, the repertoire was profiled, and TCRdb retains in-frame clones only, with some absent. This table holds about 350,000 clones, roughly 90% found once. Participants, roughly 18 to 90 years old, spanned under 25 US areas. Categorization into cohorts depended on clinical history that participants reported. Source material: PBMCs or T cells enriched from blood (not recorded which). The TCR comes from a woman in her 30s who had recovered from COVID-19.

This CDR3 reads CASPGQRAYGYTF. The CDR3 region has the DNA TGTGCCAGTCCCGGACAGAGAGCCTATGGCTACACCTTC. The chain joins TRBV6-5 to TRBJ1-2, with D perhaps matching TRBD1 (6 bases). Looked up from germline, CDR1 is MNHEY and CDR2 is SVGAGI. Between the trimmed V and J ends, which lost 9 bases and 4 bases, there was a span of 15 bases. The CDR3 length is 13 residues.